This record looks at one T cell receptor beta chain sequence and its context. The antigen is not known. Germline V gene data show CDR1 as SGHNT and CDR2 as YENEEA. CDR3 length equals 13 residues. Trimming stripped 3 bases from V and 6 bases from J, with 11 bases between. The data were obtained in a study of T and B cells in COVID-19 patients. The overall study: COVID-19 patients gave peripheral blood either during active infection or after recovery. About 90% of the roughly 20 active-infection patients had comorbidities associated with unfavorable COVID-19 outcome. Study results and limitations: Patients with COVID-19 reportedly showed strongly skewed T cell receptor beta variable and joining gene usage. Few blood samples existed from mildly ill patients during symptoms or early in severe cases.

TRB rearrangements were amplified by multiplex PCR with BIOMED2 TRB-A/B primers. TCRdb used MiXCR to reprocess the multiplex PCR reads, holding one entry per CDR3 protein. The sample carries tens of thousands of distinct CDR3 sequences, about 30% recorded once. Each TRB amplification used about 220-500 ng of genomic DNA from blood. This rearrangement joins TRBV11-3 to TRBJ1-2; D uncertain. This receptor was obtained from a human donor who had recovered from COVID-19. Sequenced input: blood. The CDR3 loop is CASSFLISHGYTF. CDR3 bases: TGTGCCAGCAGCTTCCTTATCTCTCATGGCTACACCTTC.